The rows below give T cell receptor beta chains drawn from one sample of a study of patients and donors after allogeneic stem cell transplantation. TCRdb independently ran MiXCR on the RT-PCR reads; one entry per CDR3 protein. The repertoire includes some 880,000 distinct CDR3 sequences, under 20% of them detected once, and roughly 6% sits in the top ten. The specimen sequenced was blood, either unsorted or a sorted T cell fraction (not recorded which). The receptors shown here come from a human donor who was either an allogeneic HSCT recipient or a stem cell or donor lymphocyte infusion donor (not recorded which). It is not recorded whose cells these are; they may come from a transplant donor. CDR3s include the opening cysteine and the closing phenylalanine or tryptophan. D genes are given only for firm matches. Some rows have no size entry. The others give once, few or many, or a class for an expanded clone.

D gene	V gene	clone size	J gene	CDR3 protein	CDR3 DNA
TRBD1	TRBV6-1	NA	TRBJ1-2	CASTRTGTAYGYTF	TGTGCCAGCACTCGAACCGGGACAGCCTATGGCTACACCTTC
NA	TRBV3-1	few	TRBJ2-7	CASTLLGVSYEQYF	TGTGCCAGCACCCTCCTGGGGGTCTCCTACGAGCAGTACTTC
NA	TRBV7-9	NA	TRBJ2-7	CASSFTGPVPALYEQYF	TGTGCCAGCAGCTTTACAGGGCCAGTACCTGCTCTGTACGAGCAGTACTTC
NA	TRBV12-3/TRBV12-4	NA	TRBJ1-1	CASSLTGTAFF	TGTGCCAGCAGTTTAACCGGGACAGCTTTCTTT
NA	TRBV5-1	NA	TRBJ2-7	CASRDAGRVIHEQYF	TGCGCCAGCAGGGACGCAGGGAGAGTGATTCACGAGCAGTACTTC
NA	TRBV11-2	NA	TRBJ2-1	CASSPDNSYNEQFF	TGTGCCAGCAGCCCTGACAACTCCTACAATGAGCAGTTCTTC
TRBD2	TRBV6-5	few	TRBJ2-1	CASSYTGASGRRAYNEQFF	TGTGCCAGCAGTTACACTGGGGCTAGCGGGAGGAGGGCCTACAATGAGCAGTTCTTC
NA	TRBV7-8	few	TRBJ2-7	CASSLMTTYEQYF	TGTGCCAGCAGCTTAATGACAACCTACGAGCAGTACTTC
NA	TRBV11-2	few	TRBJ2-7	CASSPNSHEQYF	TGTGCCAGCAGCCCGAACAGCCACGAGCAGTACTTC
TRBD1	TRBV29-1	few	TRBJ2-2	CSVEVGDRNTGELFF	TGCAGCGTTGAAGTGGGGGACAGGAACACCGGGGAGCTGTTTTTT
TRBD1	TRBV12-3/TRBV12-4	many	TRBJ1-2	CASSWDNRGGGYTF	TGTGCCAGCAGTTGGGATAACAGGGGCGGGGGCTACACCTTC
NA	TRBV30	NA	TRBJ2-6	CARVNSVKHSGANVLTF	TGTGCTCGAGTTAACTCCGTGAAGCACTCTGGGGCCAACGTCCTGACTTTC
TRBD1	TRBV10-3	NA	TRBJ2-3	CAISDGTGSTDTQYF	TGTGCCATCAGTGACGGGACAGGGAGCACAGATACGCAGTATTTT
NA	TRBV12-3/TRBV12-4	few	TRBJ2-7	CASSSPRGPTYEQYF	TGTGCCAGCAGTTCGCCCAGGGGACCCACCTACGAGCAGTACTTC
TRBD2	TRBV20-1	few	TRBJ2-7	CSARDPGTSATYEQYF	TGCAGTGCTAGAGACCCCGGGACTAGCGCTACCTACGAGCAGTACTTC
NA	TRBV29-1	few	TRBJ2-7	CSVGLGGPF	TGCAGCGTGGGGCTCGGGGGGCCCTTC
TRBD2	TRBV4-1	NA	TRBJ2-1	CASSQDLSGRVEQFF	TGCGCCAGCAGCCAAGATCTGAGCGGGAGAGTCGAGCAGTTCTTC
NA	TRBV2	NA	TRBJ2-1	CASSVGSGEQFF	TGTGCCAGCAGTGTAGGGTCCGGTGAGCAGTTCTTC
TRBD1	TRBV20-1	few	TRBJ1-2	CSALGQGVHSNYGYTF	TGCAGTGCACTCGGACAGGGGGTTCACTCTAACTATGGCTACACCTTC
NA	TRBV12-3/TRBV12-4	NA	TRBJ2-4	CASSPAGVGNIQYF	TGTGCCAGCAGTCCAGCAGGGGTTGGAAACATTCAGTACTTC
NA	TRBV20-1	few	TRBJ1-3	CGVSGPGNTIYF	TGCGGAGTTTCAGGGCCTGGAAACACCATATATTTT
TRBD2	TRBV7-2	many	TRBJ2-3	CASSFTSGSTDTQYF	TGTGCCAGCAGTTTCACTAGCGGGAGCACAGATACGCAGTATTTT
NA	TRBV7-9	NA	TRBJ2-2	CASSFLTTTGELFF	TGTGCCAGCAGCTTCTTAACCACCACCGGGGAGCTGTTTTTT
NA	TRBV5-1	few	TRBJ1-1	CASSLMPRDTEAFF	TGCGCCAGCAGCCTCATGCCCAGGGACACTGAAGCTTTCTTT
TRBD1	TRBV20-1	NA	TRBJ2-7	CSALTRQGLSYEQYF	TGCAGTGCCCTGACCAGACAGGGCCTCTCCTACGAGCAGTACTTC
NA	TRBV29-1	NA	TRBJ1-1	CSALGKVNTEAFF	TGCAGCGCCCTAGGGAAGGTGAACACTGAAGCTTTCTTT
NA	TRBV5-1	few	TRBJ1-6	CASSLDSNNSPLHF	TGCGCCAGCAGCTTGGACAGCAATAATTCACCCCTCCACTTT
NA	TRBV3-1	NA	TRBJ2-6	CASSQGTAPGNVLTF	TGTGCCAGCAGCCAAGGCACAGCCCCAGGCAACGTCCTGACTTTC
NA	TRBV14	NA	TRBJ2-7	CASSQEGFRVYEQYF	TGTGCCAGCAGCCAAGAGGGCTTTAGGGTTTACGAGCAGTACTTC
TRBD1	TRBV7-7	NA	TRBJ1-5	CVFSGTGDDGNQPQHF	TGTGTCTTCTCCGGGACAGGGGACGATGGCAATCAGCCCCAGCATTTT
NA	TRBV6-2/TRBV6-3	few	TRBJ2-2	CASSPGLFDTGELFF	TGTGCCAGCAGTCCCGGACTATTCGACACCGGGGAGCTGTTTTTT
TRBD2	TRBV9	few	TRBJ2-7	CASSVGTSGNPPSYEQYF	TGTGCCAGCAGCGTAGGGACTAGCGGGAACCCCCCCTCCTACGAGCAGTACTTC
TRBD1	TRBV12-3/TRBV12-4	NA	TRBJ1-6	CASSFSGQGSPLHF	TGTGCCAGCAGTTTTTCAGGACAGGGCTCACCCCTCCACTTT
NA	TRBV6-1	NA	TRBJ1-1	CASTRGATNTEAFF	TGTGCCAGCACTCGGGGCGCGACGAACACTGAAGCTTTCTTT
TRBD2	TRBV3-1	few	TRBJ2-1	CASSHSSGGDFEQFF	TGTGCCAGCAGCCATAGTAGCGGGGGAGACTTTGAGCAGTTCTTC
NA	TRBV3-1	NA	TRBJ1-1	CASSQEPGLGAEAFF	TGTGCCAGCAGCCAAGAACCGGGCCTGGGGGCTGAAGCTTTCTTT
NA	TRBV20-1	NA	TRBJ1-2	CSARDSLLWPKYGYTF	TGCAGTGCTAGAGATTCCCTCCTCTGGCCGAAATATGGCTACACCTTC
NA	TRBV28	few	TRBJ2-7	CASITTPGPSYEQYF	TGTGCCAGCATTACTACCCCAGGGCCATCCTACGAGCAGTACTTC
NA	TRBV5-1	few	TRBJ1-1	CASSLASGYEAFF	TGCGCCAGCAGCTTGGCTTCCGGGTATGAAGCTTTCTTT
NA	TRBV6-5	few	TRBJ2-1	CASSSGQVGIYEQFF	TGTGCCAGCAGTTCCGGACAAGTCGGCATATATGAGCAGTTCTTC
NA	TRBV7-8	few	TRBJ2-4	CASSLTLSLAKNIQYF	TGTGCCAGCAGCTTAACACTGAGTTTAGCCAAAAACATTCAGTACTTC
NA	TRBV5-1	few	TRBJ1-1	CASSPLQNMNTEAFF	TGCGCCAGCAGCCCGTTACAGAACATGAACACTGAAGCTTTCTTT
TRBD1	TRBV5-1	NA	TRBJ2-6	CASRLHDRELSGANVLTF	TGCGCCAGCCGACTACATGACAGGGAACTCTCTGGGGCCAACGTCCTGACTTTC
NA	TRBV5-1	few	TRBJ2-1	CASSLAPGRSYNEQFF	TGCGCCAGCAGCTTGGCCCCGGGCCGCTCCTACAATGAGCAGTTCTTC
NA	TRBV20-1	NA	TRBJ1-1	CSARAGDYTEAFF	TGCAGTGCTAGAGCCGGGGATTACACTGAAGCTTTCTTT